A selection of T cell receptor beta chains follows, all from one sample in a study of technical replicates of blood from a handful of donors. The assay was immunoSEQ multiplex PCR, and TCRdb's table has in-frame clones only and misses some. The data contain approximately 66,000 clones, more than 75% of them seen just once; the ten biggest clones take up 3.5% to 5%. Material: PBMCs. The receptors come from a human donor in good health. Some clones in this sample may be carry-over from other donors' samples. CDR3s include the opening cysteine and the closing phenylalanine or tryptophan. D genes are given only for firm matches. Not all rows give a size; the values are once, few, many and, for expanded clones, a class.

d_call: TRBD2; v_call: TRBV9; clone_size: NA; j_call: TRBJ2-1; cdr3_aa: CASSLRLAGAAYNEQFF; cdr3_nt: TGTGCCAGCAGCCTCCGACTAGCGGGAGCAGCCTACAATGAGCAGTTCTTC
d_call: TRBD1; v_call: TRBV6-5; clone_size: NA; j_call: TRBJ1-4; cdr3_aa: CASSYGDRGTNEKLFF; cdr3_nt: TGTGCCAGCAGTTACGGGGACAGGGGAACTAATGAAAAACTGTTTTTT
d_call: TRBD2; v_call: TRBV30; clone_size: NA; j_call: TRBJ2-3; cdr3_aa: CAWSGGLAVPGTQYF; cdr3_nt: TGTGCCTGGAGTGGGGGACTAGCGGTTCCTGGTACGCAGTATTTT
d_call: TRBD1; v_call: TRBV4-2; clone_size: NA; j_call: TRBJ1-5; cdr3_aa: CASSRGQGRNQPQHF; cdr3_nt: TGTGCCAGCAGCCGGGGACAGGGTCGCAATCAGCCCCAGCATTTT
d_call: NA; v_call: TRBV4-2; clone_size: NA; j_call: TRBJ1-1; cdr3_aa: CASSQDERGTEAFF; cdr3_nt: TGTGCCAGCAGCCAAGATGAACGGGGCACTGAAGCTTTCTTT
d_call: TRBD1; v_call: TRBV5-1; clone_size: NA; j_call: TRBJ1-2; cdr3_aa: CASSLEQGIGYTF; cdr3_nt: TGCGCCAGCAGCTTGGAACAGGGGATAGGCTACACCTTC
d_call: NA; v_call: TRBV2; clone_size: NA; j_call: TRBJ2-4; cdr3_aa: CASLDRSANIQYF; cdr3_nt: TGTGCCAGCTTAGACAGGTCCGCGAACATTCAGTACTTC
d_call: NA; v_call: TRBV30; clone_size: NA; j_call: TRBJ2-1; cdr3_aa: CAWSVLGGASYNEQFF; cdr3_nt: TGTGCCTGGAGTGTACTCGGGGGAGCGTCCTACAATGAGCAGTTCTTC
d_call: TRBD1; v_call: TRBV6-7; clone_size: NA; j_call: TRBJ1-5; cdr3_aa: CASTERQGAPRPQHF; cdr3_nt: TGTGCCAGCACAGAACGACAGGGGGCGCCCCGGCCCCAGCATTTT
d_call: NA; v_call: TRBV10-3; clone_size: NA; j_call: TRBJ1-3; cdr3_aa: CAIRRETQGIGNTIYF; cdr3_nt: TGTGCCATCAGAAGAGAAACCCAGGGGATCGGAAACACCATATATTTT
d_call: TRBD2; v_call: TRBV2; clone_size: few; j_call: TRBJ2-2; cdr3_aa: CASRGAGRNTGELFF; cdr3_nt: TGTGCCAGCAGGGGAGCGGGGCGGAACACCGGGGAGCTGTTTTTT
d_call: NA; v_call: TRBV4-2; clone_size: NA; j_call: TRBJ2-2; cdr3_aa: CASSFSGDTGELFF; cdr3_nt: TGTGCCAGCAGTTTCTCAGGGGACACCGGGGAGCTGTTTTTT
d_call: TRBD1; v_call: TRBV25-1; clone_size: few; j_call: TRBJ1-1; cdr3_aa: CASSGRDRPNTEAFF; cdr3_nt: TGTGCCAGCAGTGGCCGGGACAGACCGAACACTGAAGCTTTCTTT
d_call: TRBD1; v_call: TRBV2; clone_size: NA; j_call: TRBJ1-5; cdr3_aa: CASSEGGRQGGQPQHF; cdr3_nt: TGTGCCAGCAGTGAAGGAGGCCGACAGGGCGGGCAGCCCCAGCATTTT
d_call: NA; v_call: TRBV2; clone_size: NA; j_call: TRBJ1-1; cdr3_aa: CASRWTVNTEAFF; cdr3_nt: TGTGCCAGCAGATGGACAGTTAACACTGAAGCTTTCTTT
d_call: NA; v_call: TRBV7-2; clone_size: once; j_call: TRBJ1-1; cdr3_aa: CASSFGGVVTEAFF; cdr3_nt: TGTGCCAGCAGCTTTGGGGGGGTGGTCACTGAAGCTTTCTTT
d_call: NA; v_call: TRBV7-2; clone_size: once; j_call: TRBJ1-4; cdr3_aa: CASREGNEKLFF; cdr3_nt: TGTGCCAGCAGGGAGGGTAATGAAAAACTGTTTTTT
d_call: NA; v_call: TRBV27; clone_size: NA; j_call: TRBJ1-3; cdr3_aa: CASGSGVAGNTIYF; cdr3_nt: TGTGCCAGCGGATCGGGGGTGGCTGGAAACACCATATATTTT
d_call: NA; v_call: TRBV7-2; clone_size: NA; j_call: TRBJ2-5; cdr3_aa: CASSYKETQYF; cdr3_nt: TGTGCCAGCAGCTATAAAGAGACCCAGTACTTC
d_call: TRBD1; v_call: TRBV18; clone_size: NA; j_call: TRBJ2-7; cdr3_aa: CASSAGGPGEQYF; cdr3_nt: TGTGCCAGCTCGGCAGGGGGCCCAGGCGAGCAGTACTTC
d_call: NA; v_call: TRBV7-9; clone_size: NA; j_call: TRBJ2-5; cdr3_aa: CASSSGVGGETQYF; cdr3_nt: TGTGCCAGCAGCTCAGGGGTAGGCGGTGAGACCCAGTACTTC
d_call: TRBD1; v_call: TRBV7-2; clone_size: NA; j_call: TRBJ1-5; cdr3_aa: CASSDRGNQPQHF; cdr3_nt: TGTGCCAGCAGTGACAGGGGCAATCAGCCCCAGCATTTT
d_call: NA; v_call: TRBV7-6; clone_size: NA; j_call: TRBJ2-7; cdr3_aa: CASTRGRGDGVYEQYF; cdr3_nt: TGTGCCAGCACCCGAGGACGGGGAGACGGAGTATACGAGCAGTACTTC
d_call: NA; v_call: TRBV7-2; clone_size: NA; j_call: TRBJ2-3; cdr3_aa: CASSSDTQYF; cdr3_nt: TGTGCCAGCAGCTCGGATACGCAGTATTTT
d_call: NA; v_call: TRBV7-2; clone_size: NA; j_call: TRBJ1-2; cdr3_aa: CASSLSVVLFYGQGNGYTF; cdr3_nt: TGTGCCAGCAGCTTATCTGTTGTTCTGTTTTACGGGCAGGGGAACGGCTACACCTTC
d_call: NA; v_call: TRBV11-1; clone_size: NA; j_call: TRBJ2-7; cdr3_aa: CASSPPQGPPLYEQYF; cdr3_nt: TGTGCCAGCAGCCCCCCCCAGGGGCCACCACTTTACGAGCAGTACTTC
d_call: NA; v_call: TRBV19; clone_size: NA; j_call: TRBJ2-7; cdr3_aa: CASSITGSGEQYF; cdr3_nt: TGTGCCAGTAGTATAACTGGAAGCGGCGAGCAGTACTTC
d_call: TRBD2; v_call: TRBV5-8; clone_size: few; j_call: TRBJ2-5; cdr3_aa: CASSRGLADLERQETQYF; cdr3_nt: TGTGCCAGCAGTCGGGGACTAGCGGATTTGGAGAGGCAAGAGACCCAGTACTTC